What follows are 5 T cell receptor beta chains derived from one specimen sequenced in a study of shared clonotypes between healthy human individuals. TCRdb's table, derived via immunoSEQ multiplex PCR, lists solely in-frame clones and lacks some. The sample records over a million clones, over 95% being singletons. The sequencing input was naive CD4+ T cells sorted from blood. Described subset: CD45RA+ positively selected. These receptors were collected from a man aged 25 to 40 in good health.

This sequence joins TRBV5-1 and TRBJ2-1; 12 bases match TRBD2. This CDR3 is built from 16 residues. J was trimmed by 5 bases and V by 4 bases; bases with no gene match: 7. The germline CDR1 and CDR2 sequences are SGHRS and YFSETQ. The DNA of the CDR3 is TGCGCCAGCAGCATTGGACTAGCGGGAAGAAACAATGAGCAGTTCTTC. This gives the protein CASSIGLAGRNNEQFF.

The chain uses TRBV10-2 and TRBJ2-7; no firm D call. The CDR3 has 12 residues. Trimming took 0 bases from V and 7 from J, leaving 7 bases between them. Germline V gives CDR1 WSHSY, CDR2 SAAADI. CDR3 sequence reads: CASSESFAEQYF. In DNA, the CDR3 is TGCGCCAGCAGTGAGTCCTTTGCGGAGCAGTACTTC.

The chain couples TRBV6-5 to TRBJ2-4, with no clear D. The V gene lost 6 bases and the J gene lost 5 bases, with 17 bases spanning the gap. Germline loops: CDR1 MNHEY, CDR2 SVGAGI. The CDR3 has 15 amino acids. Written as DNA, the CDR3 is TGTGCCAGCAGACACAGACACCCTTATGAAAACATTCAGTACTTC. Protein sequence: CASRHRHPYENIQYF.

The chain has TRBV9 and TRBJ1-4, with no clear D. The CDR3 covers 13 residues. V was pared by 0 bases and J by 8 bases, with 8 bases between. From germline, CDR1 is SGDLS and CDR2 YYNGEE. The CDR3 nucleotides read TGTGCCAGCAGCGTAGCGGCAGGAGAAAAACTGTTTTTT. It encodes CASSVAAGEKLFF.

V is TRBV7-6 and J is TRBJ2-7; tentative D call: TRBD1 (6 bases). CDR1 and CDR2 (germline): SGHVS, FNYEAQ. There are 14 residues in the CDR3. V lost 2 bases and J 3 bases, leaving 11 bases between the germline ends. The CDR3 bases are TGTGCCAGCAGCTTAAGGACAGCAGGCTACGAGCAGTACTTC. Protein sequence: CASSLRTAGYEQYF. The whole variable domain, filled in from reference TRBV7-6 and TRBJ2-7, reads GAGVSQSPRYKVTKRGQDVALRCDPISGHVSLYWYRQALGQGPEFLTYFNYEAQQDKSGLPNDRFSAERPEGSISTLTIQRTEQRDSAMYRCASSLRTAGYEQYFGPGTRLTVT.